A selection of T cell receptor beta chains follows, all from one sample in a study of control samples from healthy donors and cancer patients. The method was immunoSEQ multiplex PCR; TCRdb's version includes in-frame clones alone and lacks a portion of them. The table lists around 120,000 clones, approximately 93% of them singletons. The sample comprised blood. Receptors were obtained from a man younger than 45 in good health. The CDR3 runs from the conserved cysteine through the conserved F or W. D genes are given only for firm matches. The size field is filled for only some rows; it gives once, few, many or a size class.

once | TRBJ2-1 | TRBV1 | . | CTSSQAKTRTPYNEQFF | TGCACCAGCAGCCAAGCAAAGACCCGTACCCCATACAATGAGCAGTTCTTC
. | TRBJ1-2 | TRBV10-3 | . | CAISDEGGGDGYTF | TGTGCCATCAGTGACGAGGGAGGGGGAGATGGCTACACCTTC
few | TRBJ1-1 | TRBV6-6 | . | CASTRTWNTEAFF | TGTGCCAGCACCCGCACGTGGAACACTGAAGCTTTCTTT
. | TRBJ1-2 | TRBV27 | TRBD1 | CASSLSPGQGLLEDYGYTF | TGTGCCAGCAGTTTATCGCCGGGACAGGGGTTACTGGAGGACTATGGCTACACCTTC
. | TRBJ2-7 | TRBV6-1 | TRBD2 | CASSEAAGTRPYEQYF | TGTGCCAGCAGTGAAGCCGCCGGGACTAGACCCTACGAGCAGTACTTC
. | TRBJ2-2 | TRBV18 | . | CASSPPRPLGPGELFF | TGTGCCAGCTCACCACCGCGGCCCCTTGGTCCCGGGGAGCTGTTTTTT
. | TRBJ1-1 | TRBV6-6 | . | CASRDTEAFF | TGTGCCAGCAGAGACACTGAAGCTTTCTTT
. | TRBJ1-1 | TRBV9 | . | CASSVPIHRAGGATEAFF | TGTGCCAGCAGCGTACCAATACACAGGGCTGGGGGAGCCACTGAAGCTTTCTTT
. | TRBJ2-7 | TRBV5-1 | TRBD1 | CASSPRQGSSYEQYF | TGCGCCAGCAGCCCAAGACAGGGCTCTTCCTACGAGCAGTACTTC
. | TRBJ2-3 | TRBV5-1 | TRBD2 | CASSLAGGGAKYGDTQYF | TGCGCCAGCAGCTTAGCGGGCGGGGGGGCCAAGTATGGAGATACGCAGTATTTT
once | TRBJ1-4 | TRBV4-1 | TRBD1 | CASSQLGTGINEKLFF | TGCGCCAGCAGCCAATTAGGGACAGGCATTAATGAAAAACTGTTTTTT
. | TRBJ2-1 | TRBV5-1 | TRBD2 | CASTLTSGAYNEQFF | TGCGCCAGCACCCTAACTAGCGGGGCGTACAATGAGCAGTTCTTC
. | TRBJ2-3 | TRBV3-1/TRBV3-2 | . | CASSPSGGTDTQYF | TGTGCCAGCAGCCCGTCGGGGGGCACAGATACGCAGTATTTT
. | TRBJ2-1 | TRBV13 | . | CASSLGVLSYNEQFF | TGTGCCAGCAGCTTAGGGGTCCTATCCTACAATGAGCAGTTCTTC
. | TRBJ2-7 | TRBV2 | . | CATNFRGLTYEQYF | TGTGCCACCAACTTCAGGGGATTAACCTACGAGCAGTACTTC
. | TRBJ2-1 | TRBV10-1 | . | CASSEGLPNYNEQFF | TGCGCCAGCAGCGAGGGCCTCCCCAACTACAATGAGCAGTTCTTC
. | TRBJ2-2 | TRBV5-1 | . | CASTLSGELFF | TGCGCCAGCACCCTATCCGGGGAGCTGTTTTTT
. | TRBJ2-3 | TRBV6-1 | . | CASSEAMGDTDTQYF | TGTGCCAGCAGTGAAGCGATGGGAGACACAGATACGCAGTATTTT
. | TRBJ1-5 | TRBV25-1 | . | CASSDMGQAFNQPQHF | TGTGCCAGCAGTGATATGGGACAAGCATTCAATCAGCCCCAGCATTTT
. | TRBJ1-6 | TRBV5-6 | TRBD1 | CASSQGQGNSPLHF | TGTGCCAGCAGCCAGGGACAGGGAAATTCACCCCTCCACTTT
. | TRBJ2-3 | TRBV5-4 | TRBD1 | CASSLLSGTGSDTQYF | TGTGCCAGCAGCCTTCTTAGTGGGACAGGGTCAGATACGCAGTATTTT
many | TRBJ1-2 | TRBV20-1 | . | CSVSRGSGYTF | TGCAGTGTGTCCAGGGGTTCAGGCTACACCTTC
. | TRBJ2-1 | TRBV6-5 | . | CASSYSEGGNEQFF | TGTGCCAGCAGTTACTCTGAGGGTGGGAATGAGCAGTTCTTC
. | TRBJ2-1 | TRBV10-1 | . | CASSDVQDFNEQFF | TGCGCCAGCAGTGATGTACAGGATTTTAATGAGCAGTTCTTC
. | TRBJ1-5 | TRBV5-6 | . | CASSWGDGSNQPQHF | TGTGCCAGCAGCTGGGGGGACGGTAGCAATCAGCCCCAGCATTTT
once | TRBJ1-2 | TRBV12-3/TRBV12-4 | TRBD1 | CASSPGQAYGYTF | TGTGCCAGCAGTCCGGGACAGGCCTATGGCTACACCTTC
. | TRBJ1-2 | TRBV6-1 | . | CASSELGGVEGYTF | TGTGCCAGCAGTGAACTAGGGGGGGTAGAGGGCTACACCTTC
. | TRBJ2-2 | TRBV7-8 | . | CASSLAHRVTNTGELFF | TGTGCCAGCAGCTTAGCCCACCGGGTAACGAACACCGGGGAGCTGTTTTTT
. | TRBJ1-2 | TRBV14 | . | CASSQGSWDYGYTF | TGTGCCAGCAGCCAAGGCAGTTGGGACTATGGCTACACCTTC
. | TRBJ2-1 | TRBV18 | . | CASSPKQYNEQFF | TGTGCCAGCTCACCTAAACAGTACAATGAGCAGTTCTTC
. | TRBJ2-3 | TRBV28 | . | CASSPRGEDTDTQYF | TGTGCCAGCAGCCCGAGGGGGGAAGATACAGATACGCAGTATTTT
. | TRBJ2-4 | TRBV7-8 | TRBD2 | CASSLGFGGANIQYF | TGTGCCAGCAGCTTAGGGTTCGGGGGGGCAAACATTCAGTACTTC
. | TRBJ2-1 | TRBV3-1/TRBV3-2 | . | CASSHWGGALNEQFF | TGTGCCAGCAGCCACTGGGGGGGGGCCCTCAATGAGCAGTTCTTC
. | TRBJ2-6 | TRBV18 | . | CASSPPIGGVGTGANVLTF | TGTGCCAGCTCACCACCAATAGGCGGAGTCGGTACTGGGGCCAACGTCCTGACTTTC
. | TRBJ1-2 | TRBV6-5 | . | CASLMRGARFYGYTF | TGTGCCAGCCTTATGCGGGGGGCGCGGTTCTATGGCTACACCTTC
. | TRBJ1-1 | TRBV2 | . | CASRPRRGDTEAFF | TGTGCCAGCAGGCCGAGGCGGGGGGACACTGAAGCTTTCTTT
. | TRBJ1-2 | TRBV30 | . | CAWSGARSGYGYTF | TGTGCCTGGAGTGGGGCCCGAAGTGGATATGGCTACACCTTC
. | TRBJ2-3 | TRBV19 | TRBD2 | CASRTLSGGQDTQYF | TGTGCCAGTAGGACCCTGAGCGGGGGACAAGATACGCAGTATTTT